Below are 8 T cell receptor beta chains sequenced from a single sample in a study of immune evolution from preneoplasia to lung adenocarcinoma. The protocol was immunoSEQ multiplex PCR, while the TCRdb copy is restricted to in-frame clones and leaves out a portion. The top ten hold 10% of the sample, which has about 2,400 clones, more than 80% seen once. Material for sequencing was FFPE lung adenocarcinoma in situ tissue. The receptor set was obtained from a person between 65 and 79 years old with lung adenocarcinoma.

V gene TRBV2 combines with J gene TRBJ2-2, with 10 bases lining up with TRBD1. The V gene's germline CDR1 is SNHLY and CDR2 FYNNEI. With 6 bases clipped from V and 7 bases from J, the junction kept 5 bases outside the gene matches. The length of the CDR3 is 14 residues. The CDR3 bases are TGTGCCAGCAGACGGGACAGGGGAGTCGGGGAGCTGTTTTTT. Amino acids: CASRRDRGVGELFF.

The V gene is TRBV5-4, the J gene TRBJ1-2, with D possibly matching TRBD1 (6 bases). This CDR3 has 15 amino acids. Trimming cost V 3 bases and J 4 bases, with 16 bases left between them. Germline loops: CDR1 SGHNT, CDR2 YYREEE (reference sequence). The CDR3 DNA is TGTGCCAGCAGCTCATACGGGACATTACCCTATGGCTACACCTTC. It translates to CASSSYGTLPYGYTF.

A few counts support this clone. This CDR3 reads CASSLGTVSYEQYF. CDR3 DNA sequence: TGTGCCAGCAGCTTGGGTACAGTCTCCTACGAGCAGTACTTC. The V call is TRBV5-5, the J call TRBJ2-7; no definite D call. Germline loops: CDR1 SGHKS, CDR2 YYEKEE (reference sequence). V lost 0 bases and J lost 0, with 7 bases in between. The CDR3 sequence is 14 residues long.

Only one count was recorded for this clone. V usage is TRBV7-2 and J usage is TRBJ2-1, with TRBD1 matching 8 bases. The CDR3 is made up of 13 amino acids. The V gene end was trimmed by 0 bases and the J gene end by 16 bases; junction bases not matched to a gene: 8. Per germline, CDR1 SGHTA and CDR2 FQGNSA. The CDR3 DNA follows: TGTGCCAGCAGCTTAGCCGTCAGGGGGCGCGGATTCTTC. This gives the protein CASSLAVRGRGFF.

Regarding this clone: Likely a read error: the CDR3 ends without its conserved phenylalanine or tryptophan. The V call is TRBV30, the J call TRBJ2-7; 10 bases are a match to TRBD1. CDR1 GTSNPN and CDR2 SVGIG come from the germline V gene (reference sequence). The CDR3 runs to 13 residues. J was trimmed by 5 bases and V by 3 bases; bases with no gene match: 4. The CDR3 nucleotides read TGTGCCTGGAGCCGGGACAGGGGTCACGAGCAGTACCTC. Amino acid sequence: CAWSRDRGHEQYL.

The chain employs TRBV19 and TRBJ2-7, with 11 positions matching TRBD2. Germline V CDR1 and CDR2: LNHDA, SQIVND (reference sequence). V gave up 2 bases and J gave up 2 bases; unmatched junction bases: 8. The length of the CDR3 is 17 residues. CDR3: CASSISSGRIGTYEQYF. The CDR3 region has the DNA TGTGCCAGTAGTATATCTAGCGGGAGGATAGGTACCTACGAGCAGTACTTC.

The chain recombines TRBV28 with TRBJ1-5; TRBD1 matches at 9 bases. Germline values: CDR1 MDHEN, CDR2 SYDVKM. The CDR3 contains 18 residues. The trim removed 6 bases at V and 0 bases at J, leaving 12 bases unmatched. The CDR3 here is CASRKQGASGYSNQPQHF. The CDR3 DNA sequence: TGTGCCAGCAGGAAACAGGGGGCGTCGGGGTATAGCAATCAGCCCCAGCATTTT.

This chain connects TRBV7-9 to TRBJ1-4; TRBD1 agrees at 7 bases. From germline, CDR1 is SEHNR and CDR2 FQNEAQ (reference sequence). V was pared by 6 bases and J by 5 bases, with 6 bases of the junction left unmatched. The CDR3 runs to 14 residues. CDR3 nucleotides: TGTGCCAGCAGTAAAGGACAGGAGAATGAAAAACTGTTTTTT. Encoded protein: CASSKGQENEKLFF.